These T cell receptor beta chains were read from a single sample in a study of T cells in Graves' hyperthyroidism and ophthalmopathy. MiXCR was run by TCRdb on the multiplex PCR reads, yielding one entry per CDR3 protein. The sample includes about 520,000 distinct CDR3 sequences, around 22% of them seen just once. Sequenced material: blood. All receptors derive from a woman aged 25 to 39 with Graves' ophthalmopathy. Both conserved end residues are part of each CDR3. The D gene is left open where the match is weak. Some rows mark clone size as missing; the rest say once, few, many or name a class of expanded clone.

TRBJ1-5 | TRBV2 | NA | many | 14 | TGTGCCAGCAGACCTGGACAGATGAATCAGCCCCAGCATTTT | CASRPGQMNQPQHF
TRBJ2-7 | TRBV2 | NA | many | 12 | TGTGCCAGCAGTGAAGGATTCTACGAGCAGTACTTC | CASSEGFYEQYF
TRBJ2-2 | TRBV5-1 | NA | NA | 15 | TGCGCCAGCGGCCGCGGCAGGGTGGGAGCCGGGGAGCTGTTTTTT | CASGRGRVGAGELFF
TRBJ1-2 | TRBV12-3/TRBV12-4 | TRBD1 | NA | 15 | TGTGCCAGCAGTCCCGGACAGGGGGCGTCGTCTGGCTACACCTTC | CASSPGQGASSGYTF
TRBJ1-2 | TRBV20-1 | NA | many | 13 | TGCAGTGCCTACGTTACAGCTAGCTATGGCTACACCTTC | CSAYVTASYGYTF
TRBJ1-2 | TRBV12-3/TRBV12-4 | NA | many | 13 | TGTGCCAGCAGTCGATTACAGGGATATGGCTACACCTTC | CASSRLQGYGYTF
TRBJ2-7 | TRBV18 | NA | few | 13 | TGTGCCAGCTCACCAGGGACCGCCCCCGAGCAGTACTTC | CASSPGTAPEQYF
TRBJ2-5 | TRBV6-1 | NA | many | 15 | TGTGCCAGCAGTGCCAGACAGAGGTACCAAGAGACCCAGTACTTC | CASSARQRYQETQYF
TRBJ2-5 | TRBV15 | TRBD2 | few | 15 | TGTGCCACCACTCCCCGACGGGGGGGCCAAGAGACCCAGTACTTC | CATTPRRGGQETQYF
TRBJ2-2 | TRBV7-3 | NA | NA | 14 | TGTGCCAGCACCAAGAGGGGGGGCACCGGGGAGCTGTTTTTT | CASTKRGGTGELFF
TRBJ2-5 | TRBV5-1 | TRBD1 | many | 16 | TGCGCCAGCAGCCAAGGGACAGGCAAATACCAAGAGACCCAGTACTTC | CASSQGTGKYQETQYF
TRBJ2-5 | TRBV12-3/TRBV12-4 | TRBD2 | many | 17 | TGTGCCAGCAGCCCACCGGGACTAGCGGGGGGGTTGGAGACCCAGTACTTC | CASSPPGLAGGLETQYF
TRBJ2-7 | TRBV20-1 | NA | many | 13 | TGCAGTGCTCTGTGGGGAATAGACTACGAGCAGTACTTC | CSALWGIDYEQYF
TRBJ2-7 | TRBV15 | NA | NA | 17 | TGTGCCACCAGCAGAGATTTAAGGAGAGGGGCGGGCTACGAGCAGTACTTC | CATSRDLRRGAGYEQYF
TRBJ2-7 | TRBV11-1 | NA | NA | 15 | TGTGCCAGCAGCTTAACGTTTGAAAGCTCCTACGAGCAGTACTTC | CASSLTFESSYEQYF
TRBJ1-5 | TRBV6-1 | NA | NA | 12 | TGTGCCAGCAGCTGCACCGGGCAGCCTCAGCATTTT | CASSCTGQPQHF
TRBJ2-3 | TRBV5-1 | TRBD1 | few | 16 | TGCGCCAGCAGCCCCGGGACAGGGGGAGGCACAGATACGCAGTATTTT | CASSPGTGGGTDTQYF
TRBJ2-5 | TRBV28 | TRBD2 | many | 15 | TGTGCCAGCAGCCCGCGCCCAGCGGGGGTGGGGACCCAGTACTTC | CASSPRPAGVGTQYF
TRBJ1-5 | TRBV12-3/TRBV12-4 | TRBD1 | NA | 15 | TGTGCCAGCGCCGTCGGGACAGGGGGTAATCAGCCCCAGCATTTT | CASAVGTGGNQPQHF
TRBJ2-2 | TRBV24-1 | NA | NA | 13 | TGTGCCACCAGGGACCAAAGGGTCGGGGAGCTGTTTTTT | CATRDQRVGELFF
TRBJ2-7 | TRBV6-2/TRBV6-3 | TRBD2 | NA | 15 | TGTGCCAGCAGTTTGAGCGGGAGTGGGGCCGAAGAGCAGTACTTC | CASSLSGSGAEEQYF
TRBJ2-5 | TRBV10-1 | NA | NA | 15 | TGCGCCAGCAGTGAGTCAGACCTCCCAACGGAGACCCAGTACTTC | CASSESDLPTETQYF
TRBJ2-7 | TRBV20-1 | TRBD2 | many | 14 | TGCAGTGCTACTACTAGCGTTGGACCCTACGAGCAGTACTTC | CSATTSVGPYEQYF
TRBJ1-1 | TRBV13 | TRBD1 | NA | 14 | TGTGCCAGCAGCTTATACAGGGGATGGGGTGAAGCTTTCTTT | CASSLYRGWGEAFF
TRBJ1-2 | TRBV6-2/TRBV6-3 | NA | many | 15 | TGTGCCAGCAGTTACCCTACCGGGCGGAACTATGGCTACACCTTC | CASSYPTGRNYGYTF
TRBJ1-5 | TRBV10-3 | NA | many | 14 | TGTGCCATCAGTGAATCCGGGACTTACCAGCCCCAGCATTTT | CAISESGTYQPQHF
TRBJ1-2 | TRBV27 | NA | many | 14 | TGTGCCAGCAGTTTATTCGCCGGGGGCGACGGCTACACCTTC | CASSLFAGGDGYTF
TRBJ2-5 | TRBV12-3/TRBV12-4 | NA | many | 14 | TGTGCCAGCAGTACCCCGACACGCTGGGGGACCCAGTACTTC | CASSTPTRWGTQYF
TRBJ2-7 | TRBV6-2/TRBV6-3 | TRBD2 | many | 14 | TGTGCCAGCACCGCCAGCGGGGGGTTCTACGAGCAGTACTTC | CASTASGGFYEQYF
TRBJ2-7 | TRBV27 | NA | many | 13 | TGTGCCAGCTCTGGGAATTTTCCCTACGAGCAGTACTTC | CASSGNFPYEQYF
TRBJ1-3 | TRBV19 | NA | NA | 14 | TGTGCCAGTAATTTTGGACCGTCTGGAAACACCATATATTTT | CASNFGPSGNTIYF
TRBJ2-4 | TRBV6-1 | NA | NA | 16 | TGTGCCAGCAGAATAAGGCTGCAGGGTGAGGGGAACATTAAGTACTTC | CASRIRLQGEGNIKYF
TRBJ2-2 | TRBV6-1 | NA | many | 13 | TGTGCCAGCGGTGAAACCGACACCGGGGAGCTGTTTTTT | CASGETDTGELFF
TRBJ1-5 | TRBV6-5 | NA | many | 14 | TGTGCCAGCAGTTGGACAAACAATAATCAGCCCCAGCATTTT | CASSWTNNNQPQHF
TRBJ1-1 | TRBV7-9 | NA | many | 15 | TGTGCCAGCAGTAGTCAACAGGTTGGTGTCACTGAAGCTTTCTTT | CASSSQQVGVTEAFF
TRBJ1-1 | TRBV28 | NA | few | 19 | TGTGCCAGCAGTTCAAGTTGGATTACCGGGACCCGACTGAACACTGAAGCTTTCTTT | CASSSSWITGTRLNTEAFF
TRBJ1-1 | TRBV7-9 | TRBD1 | NA | 15 | TGTGCCAGCAGCTTAGGGCAGGGGGAGCGGTTTGAAGCTTTCTTT | CASSLGQGERFEAFF
TRBJ1-1 | TRBV28 | TRBD1 | NA | 13 | TGTGCCAGCTTCCAGGGGGCGCCCACTGAAGCTTTCTTT | CASFQGAPTEAFF
TRBJ1-5 | TRBV2 | NA | many | 14 | TGTGCCAGCAGTGAACAGGGAAGCAATCAGCCCCAGCATTTT | CASSEQGSNQPQHF
TRBJ1-2 | TRBV28 | TRBD1 | many | 15 | TGTGCCAGCAACCTCCCGGGACAGGGGGGTCGTGGCTACACCTTC | CASNLPGQGGRGYTF
TRBJ1-1 | TRBV5-1 | NA | many | 14 | TGCGCCAGCAGCTTCTTGGGGGATGGGGCTGAAGCTTTCTTT | CASSFLGDGAEAFF
TRBJ1-1 | TRBV12-3/TRBV12-4 | NA | many | 14 | TGTGCCAGCAGTTTAGATGGGGTAGACACTGAAGCTTTCTTT | CASSLDGVDTEAFF
TRBJ2-2 | TRBV18 | NA | many | 13 | TGTGCCAGCTCACCAAGGGAGGCCGGGGAGCTGTTTTTT | CASSPREAGELFF
TRBJ2-7 | TRBV19 | TRBD1 | NA | 15 | TGTGCCAGTAGTATAGGCGGCAGGGGGATCTACGAGCAGTACTTC | CASSIGGRGIYEQYF
TRBJ2-7 | TRBV7-8 | NA | many | 13 | TGTGCCAGCAGCCGGTCGACAGTCTCCGAGCAGTACTTC | CASSRSTVSEQYF
TRBJ2-2 | TRBV20-1 | NA | NA | 17 | TGCAGTGCTAGAGGCGGGACGGGACATTTACTTACCGGGGAGCTGTTTTTT | CSARGGTGHLLTGELFF
TRBJ1-1 | TRBV6-1 | TRBD1 | NA | 14 | TGTGCCAGCAGTGAAGCGACAGGGGACACTGAAGCTTTCTTT | CASSEATGDTEAFF
TRBJ1-1 | TRBV19 | NA | NA | 15 | TGTGCCAGTAGTATTTCAGGTTCACCAGCCACTGAAGCTTTCTTT | CASSISGSPATEAFF
TRBJ1-6 | TRBV3-1 | NA | many | 13 | TGTGCCAGCAGCTATGGGGGTGGTTCACCCCTCCACTTT | CASSYGGGSPLHF
TRBJ1-1 | TRBV28 | NA | many | 17 | TGTGCCAGCATCTCTTTGGCTTCCCGGACAGTGAACACTGAAGCTTTCTTT | CASISLASRTVNTEAFF